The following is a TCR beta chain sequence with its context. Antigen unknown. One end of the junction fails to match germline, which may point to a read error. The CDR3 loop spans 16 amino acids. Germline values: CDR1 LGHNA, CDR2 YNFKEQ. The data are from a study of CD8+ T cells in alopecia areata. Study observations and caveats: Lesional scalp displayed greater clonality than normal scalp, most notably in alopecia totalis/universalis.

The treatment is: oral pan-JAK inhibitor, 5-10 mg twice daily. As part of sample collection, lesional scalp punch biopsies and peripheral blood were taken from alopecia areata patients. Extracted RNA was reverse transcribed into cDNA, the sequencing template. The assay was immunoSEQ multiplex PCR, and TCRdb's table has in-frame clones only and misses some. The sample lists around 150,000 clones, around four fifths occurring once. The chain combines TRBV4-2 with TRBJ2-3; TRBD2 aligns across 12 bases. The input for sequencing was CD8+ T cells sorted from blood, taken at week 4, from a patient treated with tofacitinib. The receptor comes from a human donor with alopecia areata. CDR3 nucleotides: TGTGCCAGCAGCTTGGGCTATGGACTAGCGGGGACCTCTAATAGTTTT. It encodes CASSLGYGLAGTSNSF.